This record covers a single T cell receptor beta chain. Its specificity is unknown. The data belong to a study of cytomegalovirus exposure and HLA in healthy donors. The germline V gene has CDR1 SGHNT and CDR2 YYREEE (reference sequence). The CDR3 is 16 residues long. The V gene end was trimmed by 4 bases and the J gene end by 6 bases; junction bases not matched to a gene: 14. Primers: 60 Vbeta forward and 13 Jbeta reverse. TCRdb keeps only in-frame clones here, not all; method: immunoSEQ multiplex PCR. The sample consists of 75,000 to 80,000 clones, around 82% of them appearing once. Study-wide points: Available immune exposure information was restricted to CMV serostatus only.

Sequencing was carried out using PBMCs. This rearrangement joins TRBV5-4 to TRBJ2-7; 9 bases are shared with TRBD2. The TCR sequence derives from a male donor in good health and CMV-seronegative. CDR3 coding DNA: TGTGCCAGCAGCCCCGGGGGGGCTAGCGGGAAGTTCGAGCAGTACTTC. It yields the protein CASSPGGASGKFEQYF.